The 4 T cell receptor beta chains below all came from one sample that was sequenced in a study of cytomegalovirus exposure and HLA in healthy donors. 60 Vbeta and 13 Jbeta primers were used in PCR. Method: immunoSEQ multiplex PCR; TCRdb's copy keeps in-frame clones and lacks some. The sample contains about 110,000 clones, under 80% of which appear only once. Source material: PBMCs. The receptors shown here come from a woman in her forties or fifties in good health and CMV-seropositive.

The V and J genes are TRBV11-2 and TRBJ2-7; TRBD2 matches 10 bases. With V trimmed by 2 bases and J by 6 bases, 16 bases remained unmatched. Germline CDR1 reads SGHAT; CDR2 reads FQNNGV. The CDR3 spans 18 residues. The DNA for the CDR3 is TGTGCCAGCAGCTTATATGTCGGGGGGCTAGCGGGGGAGCGCGAGCAGTACTTC. Translation: CASSLYVGGLAGEREQYF.

The V call is TRBV5-4, the J call TRBJ2-3, with D tentatively TRBD1 (6 bases). The V gene's germline CDR1 is SGHNT and CDR2 YYREEE (reference sequence). Trimming removed 4 bases at V and 3 bases at J, with 12 bases between. The CDR3 runs 14 residues. The CDR3 DNA reads as TGTGCCAGCAGCCCCCATACAGGGACAGATACGCAGTATTTT. Translating gives CASSPHTGTDTQYF. The full variable domain, its missing parts supplied by reference TRBV5-4 and TRBJ2-3, is ETGVTQSPTHLIKTRGQQVTLRCSSQSGHNTVSWYQQALGQGPQFIFQYYREEENGRGNFPPRFSGLQFPNYSSELNVNALELDDSALYLCASSPHTGTDTQYFGPGTRLTVL.

The chain uses TRBV2 and TRBJ2-3; 9 bases agree with TRBD2. The germline V gene has CDR1 SNHLY and CDR2 FYNNEI. Germline trimming cut 4 bases from V and 0 bases from J; bases unmatched to any gene: 5. The CDR3 spans 16 residues. CDR3 nucleotides: TGTGCCAGCAGTGTTGCTAGCGGGGATAGCACAGATACGCAGTATTTT. Translating it yields CASSVASGDSTDTQYF.

V and J are TRBV27 and TRBJ1-1; no definite D call. The germline gives CDR1 MNHEY, CDR2 SMNVEV (reference sequence). The CDR3 totals 13 residues. V shed 6 bases and J shed 4 bases, with 12 bases lying between them. CDR3 sequence reads: CASRSIRGTEAFF. As DNA, the CDR3 is TGTGCCAGCAGATCAATTCGAGGCACTGAAGCTTTCTTT.